Below, 25 T cell receptor beta chains from the same sample are listed, as sequenced in a study of CD8 T cells in Susac syndrome. RNA totalling roughly 0.5 to 1 ug underwent reverse transcription with random hexamers. MiXCR, applied by TCRdb to the immunoSEQ multiplex PCR reads, yields one record per CDR3 protein. The sample includes about 300,000 distinct CDR3 sequences, under 95% seen only once; the top ten take roughly 0.064%. Sequencing was carried out using CD4+ T cells from PBMCs. Receptors originate from a human donor with multiple sclerosis.

The chain carries TRBV3-1 and TRBJ2-1; D call uncertain. The germline V and J ends were trimmed by 0 bases and 5 bases, with 8 bases remaining between them. Germline CDR1 and CDR2: LGHDT and YNNKEL (reference sequence). This CDR3 is 14 amino acids long. In DNA, the CDR3 is TGTGCCAGCAGCCAAGACGCCGCCCACAATGAGCAGTTCTTC. Encoded protein: CASSQDAAHNEQFF.

The chain joins TRBV9 to TRBJ2-2; the match to TRBD2 covers 8 bases. Germline values: CDR1 SGDLS, CDR2 YYNGEE. This CDR3 region has 14 residues. V gave up 3 bases and J gave up 5 bases; unmatched junction bases: 3. CDR3 DNA sequence: TGTGCCAGCAGCGCCCGGGGGGGAACCGGGGAGCTGTTTTTT. Amino acids: CASSARGGTGELFF. The whole variable domain, filled in from reference TRBV9 and TRBJ2-2, reads DSGVTQTPKHLITATGQRVTLRCSPRSGDLSVYWYQQSLDQGLQFLIQYYNGEERAKGNILERFSAQQFPDLHSELNLSSLELGDSALYFCASSARGGTGELFFGEGSRLTVL.

In regard to this clonotype: Likely a read error: the CDR3 ends without its conserved phenylalanine or tryptophan. V and J are TRBV7-2 and TRBJ2-5, with 7 bases identical to TRBD1. J gave up 2 bases and V 2 bases, and 11 bases lay outside the gene matches. The CDR3 has 17 amino acids. CDR1 is SGHTA and CDR2 is FQGNSA in the germline V gene. The CDR3 loop is CASSLSRGRGPQETQYL. CDR3 DNA: TGTGCCAGCAGCTTAAGCAGGGGGAGAGGACCTCAAGAGACCCAGTACTTG.

This CDR3 reads CASSLAVTGGNQPQHF. DNA of the CDR3: TGTGCCAGCAGCTTAGCCGTGACAGGGGGCAATCAGCCCCAGCATTTT. The chain recombines TRBV7-9 with TRBJ1-5, with 8 nucleotides matching TRBD1. V lost 0 bases to trimming and J lost 2 bases; unmatched junction nucleotides: 3. The CDR3 consists of 16 residues. Germline V gene data show CDR1 as SEHNR and CDR2 as FQNEAQ (reference sequence). Full variable domain (remainder filled in from reference TRBV7-9 and TRBJ1-5): DTGVSQNPRHKITKRGQNVTFRCDPISEHNRLYWYRQTLGQGPEFLTYFQNEAQLEKSRLLSDRFSAERPKGSFSTLEIQRTEQGDSAMYLCASSLAVTGGNQPQHFGDGTRLSIL.

V usage is TRBV7-8 and J usage is TRBJ2-1; 9 bases are shared with TRBD2. The CDR3 contains 15 residues. Germline V gene data show CDR1 as SGHVS and CDR2 as FQNEAQ. Trimming took 2 bases from V and 8 from J; bases not matched to a gene: 7. In DNA form, the CDR3 reads TGTGCCAGCAGCTTATCTAGCGGGATGGTTGATGAGCAGTTCTTC. Protein: CASSLSSGMVDEQFF.

CDR3 in DNA: TGCGCCAGCAGCCAAGTTGGTGATCTGGGCACCGGGGAGCTGTTTTTT. Protein product: CASSQVGDLGTGELFF. The chain has TRBV4-3 and TRBJ2-2; D ambiguous. This CDR3 has 16 amino acids. CDR1 and CDR2 from the germline V gene are LGHNA and YSLEER. V was shortened by 1 base and J by 4 bases, with 13 bases between the two germline ends.

The CDR3 DNA reads TGCGCCAGCAGTCAATCGCCACACCAGCACTCCTACAATGAGCAGTTCTTC. Protein product: CASSQSPHQHSYNEQFF. V and J are TRBV23-1 and TRBJ2-1; D is uncertain. TRBV23-1 is placed among ORFs of uncertain function. The V end was cut by 0 bases, the J end by 0 bases, with 12 bases between. The CDR3 is made up of 17 amino acids.

CDR3 amino acids: CASSQELAAGANVLTF. The CDR3 bases are TGCGCCAGCAGCCAAGAACTAGCTGCTGGGGCCAACGTCCTGACTTTC. This chain links TRBV4-3 with TRBJ2-6, with D perhaps matching TRBD2 (6 bases). Trimming cost V 0 bases and J 2 bases, with 8 bases left between them. Germline values: CDR1 LGHNA, CDR2 YSLEER. The CDR3 loop spans 16 amino acids.

The sample holds one count of this clonotype. The V call is TRBV7-2, the J call TRBJ1-1; D may be TRBD1 (6 bases). V lost 1 base, J lost 4 bases, and 13 bases lay in between. The germline V gene has CDR1 SGHTA and CDR2 FQGNSA. The CDR3 totals 15 residues. The CDR3 DNA follows: TGTGCCAGCAGCTTAGGGCCGGGACACCTCACTGAAGCTTTCTTT. Its translation: CASSLGPGHLTEAFF.

The chain uses TRBV18 and TRBJ2-3; D ambiguous. CDR3 length: 17 residues. Germline V CDR1 and CDR2: KGHSH, LQKENI. Trimming took 2 bases from V and 1 from J, leaving 16 bases between them. In DNA form, the CDR3 reads TGTGCCAGCTCACCATGGACCCCCCTGCGCCGCACAGATACGCAGTATTTT. Encoded protein: CASSPWTPLRRTDTQYF.

CDR3 region: CASRGLPTGEQYF. The CDR3 nucleotides read TGTGCCAGCAGGGGACTCCCGACGGGCGAGCAGTACTTC. The chain combines TRBV12-3 or TRBV12-4 with TRBJ2-7, with a tentative D call TRBD2 (6 bases). V lost 6 bases to trimming and J lost 6 bases, with 15 bases between them. The length of the CDR3 is 13 residues.

The J gene is TRBJ2-5, the V gene TRBV2; D is perhaps TRBD1 (6 bases). CDR1 SNHLY and CDR2 FYNNEI come from the germline V gene. V shed 9 bases and J shed 3 bases, with 11 bases lying between them. There are 12 residues in the CDR3. In DNA, the CDR3 is TGTGCCAGTGACAGGTCAGAAGAGACCCAGTACTTC. This translates into CASDRSEETQYF.

This rearrangement joins TRBV19 to TRBJ1-4; D is unclear. V dropped 5 bases and J dropped 8 bases, with 18 bases sitting between them. The CDR3 totals 15 residues. Per germline, CDR1 LNHDA and CDR2 SQIVND (reference sequence). The CDR3 DNA follows: TGTGCCAGTAGTCCCCGCAGGAGGAGTGGCGAAAAACTGTTTTTT. It translates to CASSPRRRSGEKLFF.

The chain couples TRBV12-3 or TRBV12-4 to TRBJ1-1, with D possibly being TRBD1 (6 bases). The CDR3 covers 13 residues. With 6 bases removed from V and 6 bases from J, the gap between germline ends came to 14 bases. Written as DNA, the CDR3 is TGTGCCAGCAGCATCAGGGGTATCGCTGAAGCTTTCTTT. This sequence encodes CASSIRGIAEAFF.

This chain uses TRBV13 with TRBJ2-1; 7 bases map to TRBD2. CDR1 and CDR2 (germline): PRHDT, FYEKMQ (reference sequence). The CDR3 has 13 residues. V shed 5 bases and J 8 bases; nucleotides not matched to a gene: 6. Here the CDR3 DNA reads TGTGCCAGCAGCAACAGCGGGATGGATGAGCAGTTCTTC. This encodes CASSNSGMDEQFF.

The genes are TRBV29-1 and TRBJ2-1; a possible D gene is TRBD1 (6 bases). This CDR3 contains 14 residues. V lost 7 bases and J 3 bases, leaving 16 bases between the germline ends. Per germline, CDR1 SQVTM and CDR2 ANQGSEA. CDR3: CSGASDRLYNEQFF. The CDR3 DNA sequence: TGCAGCGGAGCCTCGGACAGACTCTACAATGAGCAGTTCTTC.

This rearrangement joins TRBV20-1 to TRBJ2-3; 10 bases fit TRBD2. J lost 3 bases, V lost 6 bases, and 3 bases had no gene match. CDR3 length equals 13 residues. Germline CDR1 is DFQATT and CDR2 is SNEGSKA (reference sequence). The chain's CDR3 is CSAPTSGTDTQYF. Written as DNA, the CDR3 is TGCAGTGCCCCGACTAGCGGGACAGATACGCAGTATTTT.

This clonotype showed up just a few times. One end of the junction does not line up with germline, which may come from a read error. The rearrangement uses TRBV4-1 and TRBJ2-3; a possible D gene is TRBD1 (8 bases). The CDR3 contains 17 residues. CDR1 is MGHRA, CDR2 YSYEKL, per germline. The chain's CDR3 is CASSHMDREGSTDTQYF. For the CDR3, the DNA is TGTGCCAGCAGCCATATGGACAGGGAGGGTAGCACAGATACGCAGTATTTT.

The chain combines TRBV7-8 with TRBJ2-2; 8 nucleotides agree with TRBD2. The germline CDR1 and CDR2 sequences are SGHVS and FQNEAQ. This CDR3 is 17 amino acids long. Trimming at V came to 2 bases and at J to 1 base, leaving 6 bases not matched to a gene. CDR3 region: CASSLPVAGRNTGELFF. In DNA, the CDR3 is TGTGCCAGCAGCTTACCCGTAGCGGGACGGAACACCGGGGAGCTGTTTTTT.

The chain joins TRBV5-1 to TRBJ2-7, with unresolved D. The ends were cut back, 0 bases at V and 3 bases at J, with 10 bases in the middle. The CDR3 is 14 amino acids. Germline assignment: CDR1 SGHRS and CDR2 YFSETQ. This CDR3 reads CASSLGLRLYEQYF. As DNA, the CDR3 is TGCGCCAGCAGCTTGGGCCTCCGACTCTACGAGCAGTACTTC.

The gene calls are TRBV9 and TRBJ2-6; TRBD2 might be the D (5 bases). The germline V gene encodes CDR1 SGDLS and CDR2 YYNGEE. This CDR3 has 15 residues. The ends were cut back, 4 bases at V and 2 bases at J, with 10 bases in the middle. This CDR3 reads CASSQPGTGANVLTF. The CDR3 DNA reads as TGTGCCAGCAGCCAACCCGGGACTGGGGCCAACGTCCTGACTTTC.

This chain joins TRBV20-1 and TRBJ1-2, with D perhaps matching TRBD1 (5 bases). The CDR3 runs 14 residues. CDR1 is DFQATT, CDR2 SNEGSKA, per germline (reference sequence). Trimming shortened V by 1 base and J by 0 bases, and 9 bases separated the two germline ends. Here the CDR3 DNA reads TGCAGTGCTAGAGTTGACAGAGCTAACTATGGCTACACCTTC. As protein: CSARVDRANYGYTF.

This chain connects TRBV24-1 to TRBJ2-7, with 11 positions matching TRBD1. The length of the CDR3 is 13 residues. CDR1 is KGHDR and CDR2 is SFDVKD in the germline V gene. Unmatched junction bases numbered 1, after V lost 5 bases and J lost 5 bases. This chain's CDR3 is CATSGTGGHEQYF. CDR3 coding DNA: TGTGCCACCAGTGGGACAGGGGGCCACGAGCAGTACTTC.

The V and J genes are TRBV20-1 and TRBJ1-3; D is uncertain. The CDR3 has 15 amino acids. CDR1 and CDR2 (germline): DFQATT, SNEGSKA (reference sequence). The V and J ends lost 0 bases and 0 bases respectively, with 9 bases between them. As DNA, the CDR3 is TGCAGTGCTAGAGAGGCAGACCACTCTGGAAACACCATATATTTT. Its translation is CSAREADHSGNTIYF.

The chain links TRBV29-1 to TRBJ2-7; the D is unclear. Germline V gene lookup returns CDR1 SQVTM and CDR2 ANQGSEA. The CDR3 has 14 residues. V lost 6 bases and J 3 bases, leaving 18 bases between the germline ends. CDR3 amino acids: CSVHLGDPGYEQYF. The CDR3 DNA reads as TGCAGCGTCCACCTGGGCGACCCGGGCTACGAGCAGTACTTC.